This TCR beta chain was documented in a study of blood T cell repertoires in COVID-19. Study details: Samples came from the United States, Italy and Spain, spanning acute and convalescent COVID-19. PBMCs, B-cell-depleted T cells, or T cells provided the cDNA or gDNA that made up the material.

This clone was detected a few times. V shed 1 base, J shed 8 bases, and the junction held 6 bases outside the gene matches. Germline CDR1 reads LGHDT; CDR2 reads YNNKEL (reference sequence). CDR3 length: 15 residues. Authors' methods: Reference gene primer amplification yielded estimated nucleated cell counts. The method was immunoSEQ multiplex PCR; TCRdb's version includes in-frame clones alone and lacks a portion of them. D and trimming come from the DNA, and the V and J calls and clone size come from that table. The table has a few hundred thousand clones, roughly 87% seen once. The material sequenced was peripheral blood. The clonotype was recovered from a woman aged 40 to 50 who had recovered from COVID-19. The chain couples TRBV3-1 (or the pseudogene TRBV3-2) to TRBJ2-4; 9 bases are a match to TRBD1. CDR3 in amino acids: CASSQGRQGVDIQYF. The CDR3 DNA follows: TGTGCCAGCAGCCAAGGGAGACAGGGGGTAGACATTCAGTACTTC.